This T cell receptor beta chain was identified during a study of T-cell memory formation after mild COVID-19. The V gene end was trimmed by 5 bases and the J gene end by 6 bases; junction bases not matched to a gene: 15. The CDR3 length is 18 residues. Germline-derived CDR1 and CDR2 are SGHTA and FQGNSA. TCRdb independently ran MiXCR on the 5' RACE reads; one entry per CDR3 protein. Among approximately 300,000 distinct CDR3 sequences listed, about 16% were seen once. The receptor was isolated from a man between 18 and 29 years old who had mild COVID-19 (a few samples of this study predate the infection). Cell type and time point are not known. The genes are TRBV7-2 and TRBJ2-1, with 11 positions matching TRBD2. Sequencing was carried out using PBMCs or a T cell subset sorted from them (not recorded which). The CDR3 region is CASSLIRLAGSGVNEQFF. In nucleotides, the CDR3 is TGTGCCAGCAGCCTCATTCGACTAGCGGGGTCAGGGGTCAATGAGCAGTTCTTC.